The 32 T cell receptor beta chains in this list originate from one sample, sequenced in a study of blood T cell repertoires in COVID-19. Measured with immunoSEQ multiplex PCR; TCRdb has only the in-frame clones, and not every one. The sample has 52,000 or so clones, around 80% seen once. Sequenced: peripheral blood. The receptors shown here come from a human donor in a cohort sampled during active COVID-19.

This clone has more than one count but fewer than ten. This sequence joins TRBV10-3 and TRBJ2-7; D uncertain. The CDR3 has 13 residues. Trimming cost V 3 bases and J 0 bases, with 6 bases left between them. Germline CDR1 is ENHRY and CDR2 is SYGVKD. Here the CDR3 reads CAISEDISYEQYF. CDR3 nucleotide sequence: TGTGCCATCAGTGAAGACATCTCCTACGAGCAGTACTTC.

V usage is TRBV7-2 and J usage is TRBJ2-1; tentative D call: TRBD1 (5 bases). V was cut by 11 bases and J by 0 bases, with 11 bases left in between. Germline V CDR1 and CDR2: SGHTA, FQGNSA. CDR3 size: 13 residues. For the CDR3, the DNA is TGTGCCGGGGCAGAAGTCTCCTACAATGAGCAGTTCTTC. Its translation: CAGAEVSYNEQFF. Together with reference TRBV7-2 and TRBJ2-1, the CDR3 gives the full variable domain: GAGVSQSPSNKVTEKGKDVELRCDPISGHTALYWYRQSLGQGLEFLIYFQGNSAPDKSGLPSDRFSAERTGGSVSTLTIQRTQQEDSAVYLCAGAEVSYNEQFFGPGTRLTVL.

The chain is built from TRBV18 and TRBJ2-7; 7 bases align to TRBD1. The CDR3 is 13 residues long. J lost 5 bases, V lost 6 bases, and 7 bases had no gene match. Germline V gives CDR1 KGHSH, CDR2 LQKENI. This chain's CDR3 is CASSLDRVHEQYF. CDR3 nucleotide sequence: TGTGCCAGCTCCCTAGACAGGGTGCACGAGCAGTACTTC.

The chain employs TRBV5-5 and TRBJ2-7, with 10 bases identical to TRBD1. Germline assignment: CDR1 SGHKS and CDR2 YYEKEE (reference sequence). The CDR3 loop spans 16 amino acids. The V and J ends lost 4 bases and 2 bases, in that order; junction bases with no gene match: 9. The CDR3 sequence is CASSPTTGGIAYEQYF. CDR3 in DNA: TGTGCCAGCAGCCCTACGACAGGGGGCATAGCCTACGAGCAGTACTTC.

This chain uses TRBV6-5 with TRBJ2-2, with D unclear. The CDR3 contains 16 residues. Germline V gene sequence: CDR1 MNHEY, CDR2 SVGAGI. V was pared by 0 bases and J by 3 bases, with 11 bases between. The DNA of the CDR3 is TGTGCCAGCAGTTACTCACTCGGTGTGGACACCGGGGAGCTGTTTTTT. Protein: CASSYSLGVDTGELFF.

This chain connects TRBV5-1 to TRBJ2-3; 8 positions agree with TRBD2. The germline V gene has CDR1 SGHRS and CDR2 YFSETQ. This CDR3 spans 15 amino acids. Trimming took 0 bases from V and 3 from J; bases not matched to a gene: 3. This chain's CDR3 is CASSLAGGWTDTQYF. The CDR3 DNA follows: TGCGCCAGCAGCTTGGCGGGGGGGTGGACAGATACGCAGTATTTT.

The V call is TRBV5-4, the J call TRBJ2-5; 8 nucleotides agree with TRBD1. This CDR3 has 13 residues. The V gene's germline CDR1 is SGHNT and CDR2 YYREEE (reference sequence). After removal of 5 bases from V and 4 bases from J, the junction contained 4 bases not matched to a gene. Written as DNA, the CDR3 is TGTGCCAGCAGTTCCGACAGGGGAGAGACCCAGTACTTC. It translates to CASSSDRGETQYF. Full variable domain (remainder filled in from reference TRBV5-4 and TRBJ2-5): ETGVTQSPTHLIKTRGQQVTLRCSSQSGHNTVSWYQQALGQGPQFIFQYYREEENGRGNFPPRFSGLQFPNYSSELNVNALELDDSALYLCASSSDRGETQYFGPGTRLLVL.

This rearrangement joins TRBV3-1 (or the pseudogene TRBV3-2) to TRBJ2-5, with D perhaps matching TRBD1 (8 bases). The CDR3 length is 14 residues. CDR1 is LGHDT, CDR2 YNNKEL, per germline (reference sequence). Deletions cut 5 bases from V and 5 bases from J, with 15 bases between. CDR3 nucleotides: TGTGCCAGCAGCTCCAGGGGGCGGGAGGAGACCCAGTACTTC. This encodes CASSSRGREETQYF.

The chain joins TRBV6-4 to TRBJ2-3, with D maybe TRBD2 (6 bases). Trimming cost V 6 bases and J 3 bases, with 13 bases left between them. Germline V gene lookup returns CDR1 MRHNA and CDR2 SNTAGT. The CDR3 spans 14 residues. In nucleotides, the CDR3 is TGTGCCAGCAGACGGGGAGGAACTACAGATACGCAGTATTTT. Translating it yields CASRRGGTTDTQYF.

This chain connects TRBV6-1 to TRBJ2-3; TRBD2 aligns across 15 bases. The CDR3 sequence is 20 residues long. The trim removed 3 bases at V and 5 bases at J, leaving 15 bases unmatched. Germline CDR1 reads MNHNS; CDR2 reads SASEGT. The CDR3 sequence is CASSDPGTSGRLGFIDTQYF. The CDR3 region has the DNA TGTGCCAGCAGTGACCCCGGGACTAGCGGGAGGCTAGGTTTCATAGATACGCAGTATTTT.

The chain carries TRBV6-6 and TRBJ1-5; D is ambiguous. The ends were cut back, 6 bases at V and 0 bases at J, with 12 bases in the middle. Germline V gene sequence: CDR1 MNHNY, CDR2 SVGAGI (reference sequence). The CDR3 contains 15 residues. As DNA, the CDR3 is TGTGCCAGCAGCTGGACTGAGAATAGCAATCAGCCCCAGCATTTT. Its translation is CASSWTENSNQPQHF.

The chain has TRBV4-3 and TRBJ2-6; D possibly corresponds to TRBD1 (5 bases). Germline V gives CDR1 LGHNA, CDR2 YSLEER. The CDR3 loop spans 16 amino acids. Deletions cut 0 bases from V and 5 bases from J, with 11 bases between. In nucleotides, the CDR3 is TGCGCCAGCAGCCAAGACTCCAGGGTTAGGGCCAACGTCCTGACTTTC. It codes for CASSQDSRVRANVLTF.

The rearrangement joins TRBV11-2 to TRBJ1-4; TRBD1 might be the D (5 bases). The V gene's germline CDR1 is SGHAT and CDR2 FQNNGV. V was clipped by 4 bases and J by 8 bases, with 11 bases between them. This CDR3 region has 13 residues. The chain's CDR3 is CASSYAGDEKLFF. The CDR3, as DNA: TGTGCCAGCAGCTACGCGGGGGACGAAAAACTGTTTTTT.

This chain uses TRBV15 with TRBJ2-7; 15 positions agree with TRBD2. Germline loops: CDR1 LNHNV, CDR2 YYDKDF (reference sequence). Trimming at V came to 3 bases and at J to 0 bases, leaving 6 bases not matched to a gene. The CDR3 consists of 18 residues. The CDR3 spells CATSRGTSGGLLSYEQYF. CDR3 sequence (DNA): TGTGCCACCAGCAGGGGGACTAGCGGGGGGCTGCTCTCCTACGAGCAGTACTTC.

This chain links TRBV15 with TRBJ2-7; 7 positions agree with TRBD1. Trimming removed 2 bases from V and 5 bases from J; junction bases left unmatched: 9. Looked up from germline, CDR1 is LNHNV and CDR2 is YYDKDF (reference sequence). The CDR3 is made up of 15 amino acids. The CDR3 DNA is TGTGCCACCAGCAGAAGCGACAGGGTGAGTGACGAGCAGTACTTC. It specifies CATSRSDRVSDEQYF.

The chain joins TRBV16 to TRBJ2-3; perhaps TRBD2 as D (5 bases). Germline V lookup: CDR1 KGHSY, CDR2 FQNENV. This CDR3 is 14 amino acids long. V shed 4 bases and J shed 3 bases, with 11 bases lying between them. CDR3 in amino acids: CASSPNSGTDTQYF. The CDR3 DNA is TGTGCCAGCAGCCCCAATTCGGGGACAGATACGCAGTATTTT. Full variable domain (rest looked up from reference TRBV16 and TRBJ2-3): GEEVAQTPKHLVRGEGQKAKLYCAPIKGHSYVFWYQQVLKNEFKFLISFQNENVFDETGMPKERFSAKCLPNSPCSLEIQATKLEDSAVYFCASSPNSGTDTQYFGPGTRLTVL.

This clone has a handful of counts. V is TRBV7-8 and J is TRBJ2-7; 8 bases agree with TRBD1. CDR1 SGHVS and CDR2 FQNEAQ come from the germline V gene. V gave up 3 bases and J gave up 3 bases; unmatched junction bases: 4. The length of the CDR3 is 14 residues. DNA for the CDR3: TGTGCCAGCAGCTTCGGACAGGGAGACTACGAGCAGTACTTC. This translates into CASSFGQGDYEQYF.

The table lists this clone with a count of one. The genes are TRBV2 and TRBJ1-5; 8 positions match TRBD1. Germline CDR1 is SNHLY and CDR2 is FYNNEI. This CDR3 region has 15 residues. Unmatched junction bases numbered 7, after V lost 6 bases and J lost 3 bases. The CDR3 nucleotides read TGTGCCAGCAGGGACCAGGGGGCTCCCAATCAGCCCCAGCATTTT. This encodes CASRDQGAPNQPQHF.

This chain connects TRBV6-4 to TRBJ2-1; 8 bases line up with TRBD2. The CDR3 extends over 15 amino acids. Germline values: CDR1 MRHNA, CDR2 SNTAGT. Germline trimming cut 5 bases from V and 2 bases from J; bases unmatched to any gene: 5. Here the CDR3 reads CASSLSGSPYNEQFF. The CDR3 DNA sequence: TGTGCCAGCAGTTTAAGCGGGAGTCCCTACAATGAGCAGTTCTTC.

The genes are TRBV6-6 and TRBJ2-7, with D possibly TRBD1 on 5 matching bases. Germline loops: CDR1 MNHNY, CDR2 SVGAGI (reference sequence). The CDR3 has 14 amino acids. V was shortened by 7 bases and J by 0 bases, with 13 bases between the two germline ends. CDR3 DNA sequence: TGTGCCAGCACCGATCAGGGTAGCTCCTACGAGCAGTACTTC. It translates to CASTDQGSSYEQYF.

The chain has TRBV7-3 and TRBJ2-3, with D possibly TRBD1 on 5 matching bases. CDR3 length: 13 residues. The germline V gene has CDR1 SGHTA and CDR2 FQGTGA. V dropped 4 bases and J dropped 5 bases, with 10 bases sitting between them. The CDR3 sequence is CASSSTQGDTQYF. The CDR3 coding sequence is TGTGCCAGCAGCTCGACCCAGGGAGATACGCAGTATTTT.

The chain employs TRBV13 and TRBJ2-1; 10 bases map to TRBD2. Germline lookup yields CDR1 PRHDT and CDR2 FYEKMQ (reference sequence). This CDR3 region has 15 residues. V lost 5 bases, J lost 3 bases, and 4 bases stayed unmatched. The CDR3 sequence is CASSLSGGVYNEQFF. DNA for the CDR3: TGTGCCAGCAGCCTCAGCGGGGGGGTCTACAATGAGCAGTTCTTC.

This chain connects TRBV2 to TRBJ2-2; 8 bases agree with TRBD1. Germline-derived CDR1 and CDR2 are SNHLY and FYNNEI. The CDR3 has 14 residues. Trimming at V came to 6 bases and at J to 2 bases, leaving 2 bases not matched to a gene. CDR3 nucleotide sequence: TGTGCCAGCAGGGACAGGGTTAACACCGGGGAGCTGTTTTTT. This encodes CASRDRVNTGELFF.

This sequence joins TRBV5-1 and TRBJ1-4, with D unresolved. The length of the CDR3 is 14 residues. V lost 0 bases and J 2 bases, leaving 5 bases between the germline ends. Germline values: CDR1 SGHRS, CDR2 YFSETQ. The CDR3 protein is CASSLGGTNEKLFF. The CDR3 DNA reads TGCGCCAGCAGCTTGGGAGGGACTAATGAAAAACTGTTTTTT.

This sequence joins TRBV2 and TRBJ2-7; TRBD1 matches 7 bases. Germline lookup yields CDR1 SNHLY and CDR2 FYNNEI. The length of the CDR3 is 15 residues. Germline trimming cut 6 bases from V and 0 bases from J; bases unmatched to any gene: 8. In DNA form, the CDR3 reads TGTGCCAGCAGACAGGGGCTTAGTTCCTCCTACGAGCAGTACTTC. Its protein is CASRQGLSSSYEQYF.

This rearrangement joins TRBV6-2 or TRBV6-3 to TRBJ2-7; possibly TRBD2 for D (6 bases). V lost 2 bases and J lost 7, with 15 bases in between. In germline, CDR1 is MNHEY, CDR2 SVGEGT. The CDR3 runs to 14 residues. CDR3 in DNA: TGTGCCAGCAGTTACGGTTCCGCGGGGCGGGAGCAGTACTTC. Encoded protein: CASSYGSAGREQYF.

The chain links TRBV18 to TRBJ2-2; D gene unclear. This CDR3 has 16 amino acids. Germline CDR1 reads KGHSH; CDR2 reads LQKENI. The ends were cut back, 8 bases at V and 0 bases at J, with 16 bases in the middle. CDR3 amino acids: CASKSYSLANTGELFF. The CDR3 DNA reads TGTGCCAGCAAATCATATAGCCTCGCGAACACCGGGGAGCTGTTTTTT.

This clone showed up just once. This sequence joins TRBV11-3 and TRBJ2-5; 7 nucleotides match TRBD1. The germline V gene has CDR1 SGHNT and CDR2 YENEEA. Trimming cost V 5 bases and J 1 base; bases outside gene matches: 1. The CDR3 is made up of 13 amino acids. In nucleotides, the CDR3 is TGTGCCAGCAGCGCAGGGGGCCAAGAGACCCAGTACTTC. Protein: CASSAGGQETQYF.

The rearrangement links TRBV18 to TRBJ2-4, with TRBD1 identical over 9 bases. Trimming at V came to 3 bases and at J to 0 bases, leaving 15 bases not matched to a gene. The length of the CDR3 is 20 residues. Germline V gene data show CDR1 as KGHSH and CDR2 as LQKENI. CDR3 coding DNA: TGTGCCAGCTCACCGGAACGCACAGGGGGCAGCCTGGGAGCCAAAAACATTCAGTACTTC. Its protein product is CASSPERTGGSLGAKNIQYF. Full variable domain (rest looked up from reference TRBV18 and TRBJ2-4): NAGVMQNPRHLVRRRGQEARLRCSPMKGHSHVYWYRQLPEEGLKFMVYLQKENIIDESGMPKERFSAEFPKEGPSILRIQQVVRGDSAAYFCASSPERTGGSLGAKNIQYFGAGTRLSVL.

This chain joins TRBV6-5 and TRBJ2-7; D perhaps matches TRBD2 (6 bases). V was clipped by 0 bases and J by 2 bases, with 11 bases between them. Per germline, CDR1 MNHEY and CDR2 SVGAGI. The CDR3 spans 15 residues. The CDR3 region has the DNA TGTGCCAGCAGTTACTCATGGGAGGTGGCCTACGAGCAGTACTTC. It yields the protein CASSYSWEVAYEQYF.

V gene TRBV3-1 (or the pseudogene TRBV3-2) combines with J gene TRBJ2-7, with a weak D call TRBD1 (5 bases). Germline V gives CDR1 LGHDT, CDR2 YNNKEL (reference sequence). The CDR3 is made up of 15 amino acids. Trimming removed 1 base at V and 0 bases at J, with 10 bases between. The CDR3 DNA follows: TGTGCCAGCAGCCAAGGTCCGGACAACTCCTACGAGCAGTACTTC. Translated, it gives CASSQGPDNSYEQYF.

This chain uses TRBV21-1 with TRBJ2-3; TRBD2 is the table's D call, not checked against the DNA. TRBV21-1 constitutes a pseudogene. There are 17 residues in the CDR3. CDR3 bases: TGTGCCAGCAGCGCAGTGACCCGGGACTATAACAAAGATACGCAGTATTTT. Protein product: CASSAVTRDYNKDTQYF.